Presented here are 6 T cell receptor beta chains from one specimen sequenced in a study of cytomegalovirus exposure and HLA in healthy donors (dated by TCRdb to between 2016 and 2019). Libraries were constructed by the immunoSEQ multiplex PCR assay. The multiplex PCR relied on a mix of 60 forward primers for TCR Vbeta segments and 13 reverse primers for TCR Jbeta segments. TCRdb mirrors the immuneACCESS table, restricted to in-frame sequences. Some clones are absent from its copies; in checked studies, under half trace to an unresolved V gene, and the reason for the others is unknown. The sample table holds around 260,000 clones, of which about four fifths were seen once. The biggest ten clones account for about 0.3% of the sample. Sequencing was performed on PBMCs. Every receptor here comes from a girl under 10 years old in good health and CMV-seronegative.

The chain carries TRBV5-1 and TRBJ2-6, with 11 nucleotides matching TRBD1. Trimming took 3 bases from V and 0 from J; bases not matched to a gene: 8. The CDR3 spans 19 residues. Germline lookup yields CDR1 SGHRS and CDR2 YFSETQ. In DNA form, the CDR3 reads TGCGCCAGCAGCTCTAAATGGACAGGGGGCCTCTCTGGGGCCAACGTCCTGACTTTC. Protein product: CASSSKWTGGLSGANVLTF. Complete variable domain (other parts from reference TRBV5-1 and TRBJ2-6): KAGVTQTPRYLIKTRGQQVTLSCSPISGHRSVSWYQQTPGQGLQFLFEYFSETQRNKGNFPGRFSGRQFSNSRSEMNVSTLELGDSALYLCASSSKWTGGLSGANVLTFGAGSRLTVL.

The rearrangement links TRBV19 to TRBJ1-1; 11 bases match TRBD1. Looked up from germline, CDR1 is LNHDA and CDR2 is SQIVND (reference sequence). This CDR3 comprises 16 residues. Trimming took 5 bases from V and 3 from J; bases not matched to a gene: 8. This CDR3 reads CASSPLLDRGHTEAFF. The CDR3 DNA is TGTGCCAGTAGTCCACTCCTGGACAGGGGGCACACTGAAGCTTTCTTT. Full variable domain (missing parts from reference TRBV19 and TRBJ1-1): DGGITQSPKYLFRKEGQNVTLSCEQNLNHDAMYWYRQDPGQGLRLIYYSQIVNDFQKGDIAEGYSVSREKKESFPLTVTSAQKNPTAFYLCASSPLLDRGHTEAFFGQGTRLTVV.

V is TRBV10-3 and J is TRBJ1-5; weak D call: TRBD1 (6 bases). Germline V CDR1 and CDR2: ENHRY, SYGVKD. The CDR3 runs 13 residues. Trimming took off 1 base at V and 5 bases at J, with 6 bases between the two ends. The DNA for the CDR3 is TGTGCCATCAGTGAGTGGGGGCATCAGCCCCAGCATTTT. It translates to CAISEWGHQPQHF.

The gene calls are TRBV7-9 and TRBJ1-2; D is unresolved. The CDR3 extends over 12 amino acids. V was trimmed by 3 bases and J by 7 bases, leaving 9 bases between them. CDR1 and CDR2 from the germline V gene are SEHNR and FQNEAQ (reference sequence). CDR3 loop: CASSFGESGYTF. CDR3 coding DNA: TGTGCCAGCAGCTTCGGGGAGAGTGGCTACACCTTC.

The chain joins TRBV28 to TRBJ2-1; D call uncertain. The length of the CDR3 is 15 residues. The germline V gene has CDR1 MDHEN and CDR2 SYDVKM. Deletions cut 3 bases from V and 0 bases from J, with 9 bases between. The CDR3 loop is CASSFPPSSYNEQFF. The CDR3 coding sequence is TGTGCCAGCAGTTTCCCCCCGAGCTCCTACAATGAGCAGTTCTTC. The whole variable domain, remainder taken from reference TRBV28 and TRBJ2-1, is DVKVTQSSRYLVKRTGEKVFLECVQDMDHENMFWYRQDPGLGLRLIYFSYDVKMKEKGDIPEGYSVSREKKERFSLILESASTNQTSMYLCASSFPPSSYNEQFFGPGTRLTVL.

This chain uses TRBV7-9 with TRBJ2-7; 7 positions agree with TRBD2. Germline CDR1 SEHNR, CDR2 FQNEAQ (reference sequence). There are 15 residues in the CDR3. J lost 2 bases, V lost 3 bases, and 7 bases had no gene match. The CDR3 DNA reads TGTGCCAGCAGCTTCGCCGGGACTATGCCCTACGAGCAGTACTTC. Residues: CASSFAGTMPYEQYF.